This TCR beta chain appears in the sequencing data of a study of blood T cell repertoires in COVID-19. Study background: Italy, Spain and the United States were the sources of the convalescent and acute COVID-19 samples. T cells, B-cell-depleted T cells, or PBMCs provided the cDNA or gDNA that served as material.

Authors' processing steps: Reference gene primer amplification yielded estimated nucleated cell counts. TCRdb keeps only in-frame clones here, not all; method: immunoSEQ multiplex PCR. V, J and clone size were drawn from that table, and D and trimming were deduced from the DNA. Of some 320,000 clones listed, about 90% are singletons. V was trimmed by 4 bases and J by 5 bases, leaving 11 bases between them. The CDR3 totals 14 residues. Germline CDR1 reads SGHDN; CDR2 reads FVKESK. The sequence was collected from a woman aged 45-59 years who had recovered from COVID-19. V gene TRBV14 combines with J gene TRBJ2-2; possible D gene TRBD1, 6 bases. The sequenced sample consisted of peripheral blood. The CDR3 DNA reads as TGTGCCAGCAGCCGCCAGGGGAGTACCGGGGAGCTGTTTTTT. Its translation: CASSRQGSTGELFF.